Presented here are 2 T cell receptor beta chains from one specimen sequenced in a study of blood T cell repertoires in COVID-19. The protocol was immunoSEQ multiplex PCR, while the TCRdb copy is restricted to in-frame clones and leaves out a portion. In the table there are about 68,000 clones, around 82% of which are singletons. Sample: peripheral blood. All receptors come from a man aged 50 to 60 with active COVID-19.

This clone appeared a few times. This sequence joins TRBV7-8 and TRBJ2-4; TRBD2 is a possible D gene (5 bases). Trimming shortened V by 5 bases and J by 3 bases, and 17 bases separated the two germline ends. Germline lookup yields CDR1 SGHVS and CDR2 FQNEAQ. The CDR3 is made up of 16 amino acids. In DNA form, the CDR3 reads TGTGCCAGCAGCCCTGGTGAGGGCCGGGGCAAAAACATTCAGTACTTC. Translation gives CASSPGEGRGKNIQYF.

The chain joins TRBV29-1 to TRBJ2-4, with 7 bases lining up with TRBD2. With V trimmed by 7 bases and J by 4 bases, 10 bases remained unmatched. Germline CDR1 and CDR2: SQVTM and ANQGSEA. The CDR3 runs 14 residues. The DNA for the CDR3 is TGCAGCGCCGGCGAGGGACTAACAAAAAACATTCAGTACTTC. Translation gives CSAGEGLTKNIQYF. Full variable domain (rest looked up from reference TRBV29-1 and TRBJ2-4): SAVISQKPSRDICQRGTSLTIQCQVDSQVTMMFWYRQQPGQSLTLIATANQGSEATYESGFVIDKFPISRPNLTFSTLTVSNMSPEDSSIYLCSAGEGLTKNIQYFGAGTRLSVL.